The 31 T cell receptor beta chains below all came from one sample that was sequenced in a study of cytomegalovirus exposure and HLA in healthy donors. Here immunoSEQ multiplex PCR was the method, and the copy in TCRdb shows in-frame clones only, minus some. This table holds fewer than 150,000 clones, about 91% found once. Sequencing was done on a sample of PBMCs. These receptors came from a young woman in good health and CMV-seropositive.

This rearrangement joins TRBV6-1 to TRBJ2-6, with 9 positions matching TRBD1. CDR1 MNHNS and CDR2 SASEGT come from the germline V gene. V shed 4 bases and J 4 bases; nucleotides not matched to a gene: 5. CDR3 size: 16 residues. This CDR3 reads CASSGTGASGANVLTF. The CDR3 nucleotides read TGTGCCAGCAGTGGGACAGGGGCTAGCGGGGCCAACGTCCTGACTTTC.

V and J are TRBV4-2 and TRBJ1-1; D is unclear. The CDR3 is made up of 16 amino acids. The V gene's germline CDR1 is LGHNA and CDR2 YNFKEQ. Trimming removed 0 bases from V and 0 bases from J, with 11 bases in between. DNA of the CDR3: TGTGCCAGCAGCCAAGATGTAGCGAAGTTGAACACTGAAGCTTTCTTT. Its translation: CASSQDVAKLNTEAFF.

V usage is TRBV27 and J usage is TRBJ2-1; TRBD2 matches at 11 bases. Germline values: CDR1 MNHEY, CDR2 SMNVEV (reference sequence). This CDR3 comprises 15 residues. The trim removed 0 bases at V and 8 bases at J, leaving 3 bases unmatched. Written as DNA, the CDR3 is TGTGCCAGCAGTTTATCGCTAGCGGGGGGCTATGAGCAGTTCTTC. It specifies CASSLSLAGGYEQFF.

The chain is built from TRBV9 and TRBJ2-2, with TRBD1 matching 7 bases. V gave up 3 bases and J gave up 6 bases; unmatched junction bases: 2. CDR1 and CDR2 from the germline V gene are SGDLS and YYNGEE. This CDR3 spans 13 amino acids. The CDR3 sequence: CASSAQGPGELFF. In nucleotides, the CDR3 is TGTGCCAGCAGCGCACAGGGGCCCGGGGAGCTGTTTTTT.

The chain joins TRBV11-3 to TRBJ2-1; TRBD2 aligns across 10 bases. Per the germline V gene, CDR1 is SGHNT and CDR2 is YENEEA. V was pared by 5 bases and J by 8 bases, with 3 bases of the junction left unmatched. This CDR3 is 13 amino acids long. CDR3 loop: CASSPGTSDEQFF. In nucleotides, the CDR3 is TGTGCCAGCAGCCCCGGGACTAGCGATGAGCAGTTCTTC.

The chain couples TRBV7-8 to TRBJ2-7; the match to TRBD1 covers 9 bases. The length of the CDR3 is 14 residues. V trimming: 5 bases; J trimming: 3 bases; junction bases outside the gene matches: 5. Germline V gene data show CDR1 as SGHVS and CDR2 as FQNEAQ. The CDR3 DNA follows: TGTGCCAGCAGCCCGAGGACAGGGGACTACGAGCAGTACTTC. Protein sequence: CASSPRTGDYEQYF.

V gene TRBV4-1 combines with J gene TRBJ2-2; 10 bases align to TRBD2. CDR3 length: 17 amino acids. Trimming at V came to 0 bases and at J to 4 bases, leaving 5 bases not matched to a gene. Germline V gives CDR1 MGHRA, CDR2 YSYEKL. This CDR3 is CASSQEPPSGGTGELFF. The DNA of the CDR3 is TGCGCCAGCAGCCAAGAGCCCCCTAGCGGGGGCACCGGGGAGCTGTTTTTT.

The gene calls are TRBV6-1 and TRBJ2-7; D perhaps matches TRBD2 (6 bases). In germline, CDR1 is MNHNS, CDR2 SASEGT. Trimming took off 6 bases at V and 6 bases at J, with 15 bases between the two ends. The CDR3 consists of 13 residues. CDR3 sequence (DNA): TGTGCCAGCAGGGGAGGAAGGATCGGCGAGCAGTACTTC. Translating it yields CASRGGRIGEQYF.

The chain recombines TRBV19 with TRBJ1-5; unclear D gene. V was pared by 3 bases and J by 9 bases, with 12 bases between. This CDR3 has 13 residues. Germline V gene sequence: CDR1 LNHDA, CDR2 SQIVND (reference sequence). The CDR3 region is CASSIGPSMPQHF. CDR3 nucleotides: TGTGCCAGTAGTATTGGGCCTAGCATGCCCCAGCATTTT.

This chain joins TRBV11-2 and TRBJ1-2, with 8 positions matching TRBD1. Germline loops: CDR1 SGHAT, CDR2 FQNNGV. V was clipped by 4 bases and J by 4 bases; unmatched bases: 5. This CDR3 contains 14 residues. The CDR3 protein is CASSSRQGSYGYTF. CDR3 DNA: TGTGCCAGCAGCTCGCGACAGGGGTCCTATGGCTACACCTTC.

The V and J genes are TRBV9 and TRBJ1-2; 11 positions match TRBD1. The J segment lost 3 bases and the V segment lost 0 bases, leaving 7 bases of the junction unmatched. The germline V gene has CDR1 SGDLS and CDR2 YYNGEE. The CDR3 has 17 amino acids. Written as DNA, the CDR3 is TGTGCCAGCAGCGTAGGTGGGACAGGGGGAAGGGACTATGGCTACACCTTC. This sequence encodes CASSVGGTGGRDYGYTF.

The V call is TRBV9, the J call TRBJ2-3, with 7 bases lining up with TRBD1. Trimming removed 0 bases from V and 10 bases from J; junction bases left unmatched: 2. This CDR3 spans 12 amino acids. Germline V gene sequence: CDR1 SGDLS, CDR2 YYNGEE. The CDR3 DNA follows: TGTGCCAGCAGCGTAGAGGGGACAGCGCAGTATTTT. Translating gives CASSVEGTAQYF. Full variable domain (rest looked up from reference TRBV9 and TRBJ2-3): DSGVTQTPKHLITATGQRVTLRCSPRSGDLSVYWYQQSLDQGLQFLIQYYNGEERAKGNILERFSAQQFPDLHSELNLSSLELGDSALYFCASSVEGTAQYFGPGTRLTVL.

This chain connects TRBV6-1 to TRBJ2-7; TRBD2 matches 10 bases. Germline-derived CDR1 and CDR2 are MNHNS and SASEGT. The CDR3 contains 14 residues. V was pared by 7 bases and J by 8 bases, with 11 bases of the junction left unmatched. The CDR3 bases are TGTGCCAGCAATCGGGCTAGCGGGGGTGACAAGCAGTACTTC. Encoded protein: CASNRASGGDKQYF.

The gene calls are TRBV6-1 and TRBJ1-1; 7 bases map to TRBD1. The CDR3 covers 14 residues. Trimming at V came to 2 bases and at J to 3 bases, leaving 3 bases not matched to a gene. The germline V gene has CDR1 MNHNS and CDR2 SASEGT. CDR3 sequence (DNA): TGTGCCAGCAGTGAATGGCAGGGGGACACTGAAGCTTTCTTT. It specifies CASSEWQGDTEAFF.

V gene TRBV9 combines with J gene TRBJ2-7, with D hard to call. Germline assignment: CDR1 SGDLS and CDR2 YYNGEE. Trimming left V 0 bases short and J 4 bases short, with 14 bases between. This CDR3 is built from 15 residues. The CDR3 region has the DNA TGTGCCAGCAGCGTAGATGGCAGTCCAAGATACGAGCAGTACTTC. Translation: CASSVDGSPRYEQYF.

This clone occurred a few times. The chain joins TRBV21-1 to TRBJ1-5; the table's D call, TRBD1, has no DNA check behind it. TRBV21-1 is deemed a pseudogene. The CDR3 loop spans 15 amino acids. The CDR3, as DNA: TGTGCCAGCAGCAATGGTCGACATTCCAATCAGCCCCAGCATTTT. It codes for CASSNGRHSNQPQHF.

This chain connects TRBV27 to TRBJ1-5; no firm D call. The germline CDR1 and CDR2 sequences are MNHEY and SMNVEV (reference sequence). With 3 bases removed from V and 3 bases from J, the gap between germline ends came to 6 bases. The CDR3 has 13 amino acids. CDR3 sequence: CASSFGNNQPQHF. The CDR3 nucleotides are TGTGCCAGCAGTTTCGGGAACAATCAGCCCCAGCATTTT.

The chain is built from TRBV2 and TRBJ2-7; D possibly corresponds to TRBD1 (6 bases). CDR1 SNHLY and CDR2 FYNNEI come from the germline V gene. The ends were cut back, 8 bases at V and 3 bases at J, with 14 bases in the middle. The CDR3 runs 13 residues. The chain's CDR3 is CASRTAYDYEQYF. The CDR3 nucleotides read TGTGCCAGCCGGACAGCCTATGACTACGAGCAGTACTTC.

The rearrangement joins TRBV4-3 to TRBJ2-3, with 8 bases aligning to TRBD2. J lost 1 base, V lost 0 bases, and 3 bases had no gene match. Germline V CDR1 and CDR2: LGHNA, YSLEER. This CDR3 has 16 residues. The CDR3 DNA follows: TGCGCCAGCAGCCAAGAGCCAGCGGGGGGCACAGATACGCAGTATTTT. Its protein product is CASSQEPAGGTDTQYF.

The chain uses TRBV7-6 and TRBJ2-5; 10 positions agree with TRBD2. The V gene's germline CDR1 is SGHVS and CDR2 FNYEAQ. The V segment lost 1 base and the J segment 4 bases; nucleotides outside the gene matches: 0. The CDR3 length is 14 residues. CDR3 loop: CASSLVAGGETQYF. The DNA for the CDR3 is TGTGCCAGCAGCTTAGTAGCGGGAGGAGAGACCCAGTACTTC.

The DNA for the CDR3 is TGTGCCAGCAGCTTTTTTTCTGGGACAGGGGTCTACGAGCAGTACTTC. Residues: CASSFFSGTGVYEQYF. The chain links TRBV5-4 to TRBJ2-7; 10 bases map to TRBD1. Unmatched junction bases numbered 8, after V lost 2 bases and J lost 3 bases. Germline V CDR1 and CDR2: SGHNT, YYREEE (reference sequence). The CDR3 consists of 16 residues.

The chain uses TRBV11-2 and TRBJ2-3; a possible D gene is TRBD2 (6 bases). The CDR3 loop spans 15 amino acids. Germline V gene lookup returns CDR1 SGHAT and CDR2 FQNNGV. V lost 7 bases and J lost 0, with 14 bases in between. The chain's CDR3 is CASKPRGTSTDTQYF. The CDR3 region has the DNA TGTGCCAGCAAGCCGCGGGGTACTAGCACAGATACGCAGTATTTT.

This chain links TRBV30 with TRBJ1-4; D call uncertain. V lost 1 base, J lost 6 bases, and 9 bases lay in between. There are 13 residues in the CDR3. CDR1 GTSNPN and CDR2 SVGIG come from the germline V gene (reference sequence). The CDR3 loop is CAWSGNSDEKLFF. As DNA, the CDR3 is TGTGCCTGGAGTGGTAATTCGGATGAAAAACTGTTTTTT.

The chain is built from TRBV28 and TRBJ1-5; D possibly corresponds to TRBD1 (5 bases). The CDR3 has 14 residues. In germline, CDR1 is MDHEN, CDR2 SYDVKM. Trimming left V 11 bases short and J 0 bases short, with 14 bases between. The CDR3 is CAGSGRGSNQPQHF. The CDR3 bases are TGTGCCGGCTCCGGAAGGGGTAGCAATCAGCCCCAGCATTTT.

CDR3 sequence (DNA): TGTGCCAGCAATATTCAGGGGCTAGAGACCCAGTACTTC. This sequence encodes CASNIQGLETQYF. V usage is TRBV2 and J usage is TRBJ2-5; D is possibly TRBD1 (6 bases). Germline V gene lookup returns CDR1 SNHLY and CDR2 FYNNEI. This CDR3 is 13 amino acids long. The V end lost 7 bases, the J end lost 4 bases, and 13 bases lay between the germline ends.

J is TRBJ1-1 and V is TRBV5-4; maybe TRBD1 (5 bases). Germline V gives CDR1 SGHNT, CDR2 YYREEE (reference sequence). V lost 2 bases to trimming and J lost 3 bases, with 8 bases between them. The CDR3 contains 13 residues. CDR3 loop: CASSFRRDTEAFF. The CDR3 DNA follows: TGTGCCAGCAGCTTTCGCAGGGACACTGAAGCTTTCTTT.

The gene calls are TRBV4-1 and TRBJ2-1, with 12 bases lining up with TRBD2. V shed 5 bases, J shed 3 bases, and the junction held 5 bases outside the gene matches. Germline loops: CDR1 MGHRA, CDR2 YSYEKL. The CDR3 loop spans 16 amino acids. The CDR3 sequence: CASSELAGGLYNEQFF. For the CDR3, the DNA is TGCGCCAGCAGCGAGCTAGCGGGAGGGCTCTACAATGAGCAGTTCTTC.

This chain uses TRBV11-2 with TRBJ1-2, with D possibly matching TRBD1 (5 bases). The CDR3 totals 14 residues. The V end was cut by 4 bases, the J end by 1 base, with 10 bases between. Germline V gene lookup returns CDR1 SGHAT and CDR2 FQNNGV. The CDR3 here is CASSSGLHNYGYTF. DNA of the CDR3: TGTGCCAGCAGCTCGGGACTGCATAACTATGGCTACACCTTC.

This clone was seen just once. The J gene is TRBJ1-5, the V gene TRBV6-1; D gene ambiguous. CDR1 is MNHNS and CDR2 is SASEGT in the germline V gene. V shed 2 bases and J shed 7 bases, with 6 bases lying between them. This CDR3 spans 12 amino acids. The CDR3 is CASSERVQPQHF. CDR3 in DNA: TGTGCCAGCAGTGAACGGGTACAGCCCCAGCATTTT.

This chain uses TRBV7-2 with TRBJ2-7; the D gene is possibly TRBD2 (6 bases). Trimming cost V 1 base and J 1 base, with 14 bases left between them. Germline lookup yields CDR1 SGHTA and CDR2 FQGNSA. The CDR3 has 16 amino acids. CDR3 sequence: CASSLVGTDLSYEQYF. The CDR3 DNA is TGTGCCAGCAGCTTAGTTGGGACTGATCTTTCCTACGAGCAGTACTTC.

The chain has TRBV6-5 and TRBJ1-3; D is ambiguous. Trimming took 6 bases from V and 4 from J, leaving 7 bases between them. Germline V gives CDR1 MNHEY, CDR2 SVGAGI. There are 12 residues in the CDR3. The CDR3 coding sequence is TGTGCCAGCAGGGAACAGGGAAACACCATATATTTT. This codes for CASREQGNTIYF.